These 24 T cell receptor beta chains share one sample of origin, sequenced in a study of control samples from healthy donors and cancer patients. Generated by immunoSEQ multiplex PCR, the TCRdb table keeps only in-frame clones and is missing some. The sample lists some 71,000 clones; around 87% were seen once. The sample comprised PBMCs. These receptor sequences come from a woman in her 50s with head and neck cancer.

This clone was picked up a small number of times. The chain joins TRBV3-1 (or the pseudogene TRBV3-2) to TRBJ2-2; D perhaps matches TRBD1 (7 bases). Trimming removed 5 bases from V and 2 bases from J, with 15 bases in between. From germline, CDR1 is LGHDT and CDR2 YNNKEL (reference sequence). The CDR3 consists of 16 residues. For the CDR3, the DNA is TGTGCCAGCAGCTTACTCCAGGGGGGTAACACCGGGGAGCTGTTTTTT. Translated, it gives CASSLLQGGNTGELFF.

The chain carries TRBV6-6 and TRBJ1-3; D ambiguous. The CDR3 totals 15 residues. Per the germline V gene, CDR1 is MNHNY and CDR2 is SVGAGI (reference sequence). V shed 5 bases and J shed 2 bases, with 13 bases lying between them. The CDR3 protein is CASSQTGSTGNTIYF. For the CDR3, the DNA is TGTGCCAGCAGTCAAACCGGGTCTACTGGAAACACCATATATTTT.

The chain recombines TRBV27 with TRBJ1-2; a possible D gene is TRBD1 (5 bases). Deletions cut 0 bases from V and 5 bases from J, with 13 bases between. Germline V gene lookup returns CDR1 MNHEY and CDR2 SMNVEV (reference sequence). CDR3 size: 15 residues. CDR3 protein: CASSLSGRVGYGYTF. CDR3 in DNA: TGTGCCAGCAGTTTATCGGGCAGGGTCGGTTATGGCTACACCTTC.

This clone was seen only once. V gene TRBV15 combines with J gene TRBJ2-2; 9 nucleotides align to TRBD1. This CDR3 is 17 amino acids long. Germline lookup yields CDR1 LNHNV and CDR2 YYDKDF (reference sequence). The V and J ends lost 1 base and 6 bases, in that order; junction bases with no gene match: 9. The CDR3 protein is CATSRGKDRGLSGELFF. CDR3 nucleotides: TGTGCCACCAGCAGAGGAAAGGACAGGGGTCTATCCGGGGAGCTGTTTTTT.

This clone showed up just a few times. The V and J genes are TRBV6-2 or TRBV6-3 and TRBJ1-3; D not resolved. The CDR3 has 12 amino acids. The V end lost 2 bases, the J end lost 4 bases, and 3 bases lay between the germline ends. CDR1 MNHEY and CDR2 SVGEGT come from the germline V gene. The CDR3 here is CASSYPGNTIYF. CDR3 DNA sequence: TGTGCCAGCAGTTACCCCGGAAACACCATATATTTT.

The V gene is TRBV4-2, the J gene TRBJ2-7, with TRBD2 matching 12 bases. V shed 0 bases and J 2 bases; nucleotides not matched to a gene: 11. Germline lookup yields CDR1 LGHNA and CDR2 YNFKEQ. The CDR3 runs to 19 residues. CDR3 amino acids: CASSQDRVRLAGGPYEQYF. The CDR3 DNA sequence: TGTGCCAGCAGCCAAGATCGGGTTCGGCTAGCGGGGGGGCCCTACGAGCAGTACTTC.

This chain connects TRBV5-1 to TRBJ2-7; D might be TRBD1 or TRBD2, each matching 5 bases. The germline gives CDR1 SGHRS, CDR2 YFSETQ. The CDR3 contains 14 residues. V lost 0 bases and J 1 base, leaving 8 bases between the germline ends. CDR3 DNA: TGCGCCAGCAGCTTGGCCGGGGCATCCTACGAGCAGTACTTC. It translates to CASSLAGASYEQYF.

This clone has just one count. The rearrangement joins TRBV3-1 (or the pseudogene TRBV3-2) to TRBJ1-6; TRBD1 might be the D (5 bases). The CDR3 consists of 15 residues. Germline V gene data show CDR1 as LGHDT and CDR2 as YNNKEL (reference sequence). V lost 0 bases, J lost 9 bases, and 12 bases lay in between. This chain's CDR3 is CASSQDQGASSPLHF. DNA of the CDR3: TGTGCCAGCAGCCAAGATCAAGGGGCCAGTTCACCCCTCCACTTT.

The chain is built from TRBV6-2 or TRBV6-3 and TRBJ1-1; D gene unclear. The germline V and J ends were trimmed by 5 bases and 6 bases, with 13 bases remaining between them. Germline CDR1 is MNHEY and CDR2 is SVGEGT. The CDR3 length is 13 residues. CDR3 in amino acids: CASSPKRNAEAFF. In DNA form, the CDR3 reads TGTGCCAGCAGTCCCAAAAGAAACGCTGAAGCTTTCTTT.

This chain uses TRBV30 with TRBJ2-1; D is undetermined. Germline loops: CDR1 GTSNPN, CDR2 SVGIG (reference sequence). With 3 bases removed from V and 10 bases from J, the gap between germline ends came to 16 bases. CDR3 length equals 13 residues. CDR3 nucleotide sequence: TGTGCCTGGAGCTCAAGTAGCTTCAACGAGCAGTTCTTC. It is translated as CAWSSSSFNEQFF.

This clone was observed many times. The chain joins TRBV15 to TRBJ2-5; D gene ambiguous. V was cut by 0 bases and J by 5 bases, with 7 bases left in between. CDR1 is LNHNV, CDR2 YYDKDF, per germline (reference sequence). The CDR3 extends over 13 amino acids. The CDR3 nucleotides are TGTGCCACCAGCAGAGATCATGTGGAGACCCAGTACTTC. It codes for CATSRDHVETQYF. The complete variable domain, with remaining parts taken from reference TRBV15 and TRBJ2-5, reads DAMVIQNPRYQVTQFGKPVTLSCSQTLNHNVMYWYQQKSSQAPKLLFHYYDKDFNNEADTPDNFQSRRPNTSFCFLDIRSPGLGDTAMYLCATSRDHVETQYFGPGTRLLVL.

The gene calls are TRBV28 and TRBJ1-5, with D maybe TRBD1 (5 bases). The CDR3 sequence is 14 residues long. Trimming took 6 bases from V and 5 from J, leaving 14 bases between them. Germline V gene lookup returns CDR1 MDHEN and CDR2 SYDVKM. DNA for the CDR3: TGTGCCAGCAGCCCGACGCTGGGGCATCAGCCCCAGCATTTT. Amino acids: CASSPTLGHQPQHF.

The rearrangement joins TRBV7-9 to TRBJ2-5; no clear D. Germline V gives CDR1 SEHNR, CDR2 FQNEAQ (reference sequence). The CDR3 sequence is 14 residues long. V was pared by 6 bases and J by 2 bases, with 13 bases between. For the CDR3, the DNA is TGTGCCAGCAGTCTCCGACAAACACAAGAGACCCAGTACTTC. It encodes CASSLRQTQETQYF.

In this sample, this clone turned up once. CDR3 sequence reads: CASSLRTGGQSPLHF. The CDR3 DNA follows: TGTGCCAGCAGCTTACGGACAGGGGGTCAGTCACCCCTCCACTTT. V is TRBV5-8 and J is TRBJ1-6; 10 positions agree with TRBD1. The CDR3 runs to 15 residues. V trimming: 2 bases; J trimming: 10 bases; junction bases outside the gene matches: 6. Germline V gives CDR1 SGHTS, CDR2 YDEGEE.

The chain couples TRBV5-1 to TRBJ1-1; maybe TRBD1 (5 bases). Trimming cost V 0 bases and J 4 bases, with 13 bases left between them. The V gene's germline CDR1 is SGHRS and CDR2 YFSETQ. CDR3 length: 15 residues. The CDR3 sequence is CASSLASQGSTEAFF. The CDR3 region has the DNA TGCGCCAGCAGCTTGGCGAGTCAGGGCTCCACTGAAGCTTTCTTT. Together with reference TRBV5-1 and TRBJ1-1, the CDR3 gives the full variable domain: KAGVTQTPRYLIKTRGQQVTLSCSPISGHRSVSWYQQTPGQGLQFLFEYFSETQRNKGNFPGRFSGRQFSNSRSEMNVSTLELGDSALYLCASSLASQGSTEAFFGQGTRLTVV.

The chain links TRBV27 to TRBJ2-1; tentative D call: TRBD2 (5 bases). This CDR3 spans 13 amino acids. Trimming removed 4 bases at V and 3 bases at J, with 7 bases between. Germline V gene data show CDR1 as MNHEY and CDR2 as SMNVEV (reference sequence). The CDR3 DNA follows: TGTGCCAGCAGTTGGACTGTCTACAATGAGCAGTTCTTC. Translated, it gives CASSWTVYNEQFF.

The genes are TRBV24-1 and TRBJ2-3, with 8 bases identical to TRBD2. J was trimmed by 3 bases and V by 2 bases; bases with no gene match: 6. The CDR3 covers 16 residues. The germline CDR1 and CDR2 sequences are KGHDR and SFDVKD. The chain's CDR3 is CATSDSKRGRTDTQYF. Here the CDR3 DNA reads TGTGCCACCAGTGATTCAAAGCGGGGGAGAACAGATACGCAGTATTTT.

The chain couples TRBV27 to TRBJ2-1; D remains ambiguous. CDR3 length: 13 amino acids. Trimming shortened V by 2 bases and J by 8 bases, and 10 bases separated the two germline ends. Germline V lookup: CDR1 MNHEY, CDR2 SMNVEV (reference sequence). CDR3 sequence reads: CASSLRRTYEQFF. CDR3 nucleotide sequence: TGTGCCAGCAGTTTACGGCGAACGTATGAGCAGTTCTTC.

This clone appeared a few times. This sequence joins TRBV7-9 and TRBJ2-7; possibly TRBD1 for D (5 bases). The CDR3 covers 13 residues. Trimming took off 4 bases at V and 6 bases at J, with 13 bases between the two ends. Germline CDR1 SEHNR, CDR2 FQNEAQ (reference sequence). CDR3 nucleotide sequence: TGTGCCAGCAGCTCTCAGGGCAAGGGCGAGCAGTACTTC. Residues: CASSSQGKGEQYF.

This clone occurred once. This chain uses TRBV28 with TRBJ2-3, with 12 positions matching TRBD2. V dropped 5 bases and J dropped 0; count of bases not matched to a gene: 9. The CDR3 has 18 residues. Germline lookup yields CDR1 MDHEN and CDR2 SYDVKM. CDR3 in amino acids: CASSVLAGGVGSTDTQYF. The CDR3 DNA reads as TGTGCCAGCAGTGTCCTAGCGGGGGGGGTTGGTAGCACAGATACGCAGTATTTT.

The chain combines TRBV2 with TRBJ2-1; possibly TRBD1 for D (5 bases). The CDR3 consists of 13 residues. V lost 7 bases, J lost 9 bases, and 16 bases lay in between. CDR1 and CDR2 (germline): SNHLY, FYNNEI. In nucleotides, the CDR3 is TGTGCCAGCATGTTTGGGGCCCGGCGTGAGCAGTTCTTC. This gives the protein CASMFGARREQFF.

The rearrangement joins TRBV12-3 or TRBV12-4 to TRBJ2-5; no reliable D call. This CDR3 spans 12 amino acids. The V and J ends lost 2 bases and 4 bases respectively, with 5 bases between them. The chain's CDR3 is CASSLQVETQYF. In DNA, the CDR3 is TGTGCCAGCAGTTTACAGGTAGAGACCCAGTACTTC.

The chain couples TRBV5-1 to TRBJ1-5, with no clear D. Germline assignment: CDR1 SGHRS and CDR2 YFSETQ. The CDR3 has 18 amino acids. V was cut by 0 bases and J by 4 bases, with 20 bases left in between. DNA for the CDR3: TGCGCCAGCAGCTTGGCCAAGAGGGTGGATGGTGGAAATCAGCCCCAGCATTTT. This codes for CASSLAKRVDGGNQPQHF.

The CDR3 protein is CASSQAINEKLFF. The DNA of the CDR3 is TGTGCCAGCAGCCAAGCCATTAATGAAAAACTGTTTTTT. V and J are TRBV3-1 (or the pseudogene TRBV3-2) and TRBJ1-4, with no clear D. The V and J ends lost 1 base and 4 bases respectively, with 4 bases between them. The CDR3 is 13 amino acids. The germline gives CDR1 LGHDT, CDR2 YNNKEL (reference sequence).